Following are 4 T cell receptor beta chains from one sample sequenced in a study of cytomegalovirus exposure and HLA in healthy donors (dated by TCRdb to 2015 to 2018). Library prep was done by the immunoSEQ multiplex PCR assay. For the multiplex PCR, a mixture combining 60 forward primers for TCR Vbeta segments and 13 reverse primers for TCR Jbeta segments was used. TCRdb holds this immuneACCESS table with in-frame rearrangements only. Some clones are missing; in checked studies, unresolved V genes explain under half, and the rest has no known cause. The sample has 80,000 to 95,000 clones on record, less than 65% of them singletons. The top ten constitute just under 6.5% of the sample. The sample comprised PBMCs. The receptors were sampled from a woman aged 30 to 39 in good health and CMV-seronegative.

V is TRBV19 and J is TRBJ1-2; a weak D match, TRBD1 (5 bases). The V end was cut by 7 bases, the J end by 2 bases, with 14 bases between. CDR1 and CDR2 from the germline V gene are LNHDA and SQIVND (reference sequence). There are 14 residues in the CDR3. The CDR3 nucleotides are TGTGCCAGTAAGGGGCAGGTTAGGAACTATGGCTACACCTTC. Translation gives CASKGQVRNYGYTF.

The rearrangement links TRBV5-6 to TRBJ2-7, with 11 positions matching TRBD2. This CDR3 region has 16 residues. V shed 4 bases, J shed 3 bases, and the junction held 9 bases outside the gene matches. Germline assignment: CDR1 SGHDT and CDR2 YYEEEE. In DNA form, the CDR3 reads TGTGCCAGCAGCGCGGGGGGTAGCGGGGGGGTCTACGAGCAGTACTTC. Translation: CASSAGGSGGVYEQYF.

Remarks on this clone: The germline gene is not matched at one end of the junction; a read error may be the cause. The rearrangement joins TRBV28 to TRBJ1-1; TRBD1 agrees at 7 bases. The CDR3 extends over 13 amino acids. Germline V lookup: CDR1 MDHEN, CDR2 SYDVKM. CDR3 sequence: CAGRTGEYTEAFF. The CDR3 coding sequence is TGTGCCGGCAGGACAGGCGAGTACACTGAAGCTTTCTTT.

The chain carries TRBV11-2 and TRBJ2-7, with D possibly being TRBD2 (6 bases). The CDR3 contains 17 residues. CDR1 and CDR2 (germline): SGHAT, FQNNGV. Trimming stripped 2 bases from V and 0 bases from J, with 17 bases between. The CDR3 loop is CASSLKTGTLSSYEQYF. CDR3 sequence (DNA): TGTGCCAGCAGCTTAAAAACCGGGACTCTGAGCTCCTACGAGCAGTACTTC.